This record concerns one T cell receptor (beta chain) sequence. Sequencing used immunoSEQ multiplex PCR; TCRdb keeps in-frame clones, though not all of them. The data hold fewer than 150,000 clones, with more than 70% observed a single time. The data derive from a study of blood T cell repertoires in COVID-19. The CDR3 is 15 residues long. The ends lost 4 bases at V and 1 base at J; junction bases unmatched: 7. CDR1 SGHTS and CDR2 YDEGEE come from the germline V gene. The chain links TRBV5-8 to TRBJ1-1; 7 bases match TRBD1. Source material: peripheral blood. This TCR was recovered from an older woman with COVID-19, enrolled during active disease. CDR3 sequence: CASSPLTGKNTEAFF. In nucleotides, the CDR3 is TGTGCCAGCAGCCCCCTGACAGGGAAGAACACTGAAGCTTTCTTT.